This entry lists 7 T cell receptor beta chains sequenced from one sample in a study of somatic mutations in cytotoxic T cells in rheumatoid arthritis. Only in-frame clones appear in the TCRdb table, and some are missing; sequencing was by immunoSEQ multiplex PCR. Among fewer than 30,000 clones listed, 82% were seen once. The sequencing input was CD8+ T cells sorted from blood. The receptors shown here come from a man aged 45 to 65 in good health.

This clone turned up a few times. The chain combines TRBV7-9 with TRBJ1-2; D possibly corresponds to TRBD1 (5 bases). The CDR3 extends over 16 amino acids. Per the germline V gene, CDR1 is SEHNR and CDR2 is FQNEAQ (reference sequence). V was cut by 1 base and J by 5 bases, with 17 bases left in between. The CDR3 nucleotides read TGTGCCAGCAGCTTAGTGACAGACCAGAGGGGATATGGCTACACCTTC. As protein: CASSLVTDQRGYGYTF.

The rearrangement uses TRBV29-1 and TRBJ1-1; D not certain. Germline V gene data show CDR1 as SQVTM and CDR2 as ANQGSEA. V lost 7 bases and J lost 6, with 15 bases in between. The CDR3 loop spans 12 amino acids. The CDR3: CSDLTNRAEAFF. The CDR3, as DNA: TGCAGCGACCTGACAAACCGGGCTGAAGCTTTCTTT.

This chain joins TRBV5-1 and TRBJ1-1; D gene ambiguous. Deletions cut 4 bases from V and 4 bases from J, with 8 bases between. CDR1 is SGHRS and CDR2 is YFSETQ in the germline V gene. The CDR3 is 12 residues long. For the CDR3, the DNA is TGCGCCAGCAGCGCCGGGAGCACTGAAGCTTTCTTT. Amino acid sequence: CASSAGSTEAFF.

The rearrangement links TRBV14 to TRBJ2-1, with D unclear. V was pared by 4 bases and J by 4 bases, with 8 bases between. This CDR3 has 13 amino acids. CDR1 and CDR2 (germline): SGHDN, FVKESK. The CDR3 reads CASSLTPYNEQFF. CDR3 coding DNA: TGTGCCAGCAGCCTGACGCCTTACAATGAGCAGTTCTTC.

This clone came up once. The chain links TRBV7-6 to TRBJ1-5; a possible D gene is TRBD1 (5 bases). V gave up 0 bases and J gave up 3 bases, with 9 bases separating them. The CDR3 has 15 amino acids. The germline CDR1 and CDR2 sequences are SGHVS and FNYEAQ. The CDR3 nucleotides are TGTGCCAGCAGCTTAGCGGGGGGACCCAATCAGCCCCAGCATTTT. As protein: CASSLAGGPNQPQHF.

The V gene is TRBV4-2, the J gene TRBJ2-7; no reliable D call. The V end was cut by 1 base, the J end by 4 bases, with 17 bases between. The germline V gene encodes CDR1 LGHNA and CDR2 YNFKEQ. The length of the CDR3 is 16 residues. This CDR3 reads CASSQVVTGSLYEQYF. The CDR3, as DNA: TGTGCCAGCAGCCAAGTGGTAACGGGTTCCCTATACGAGCAGTACTTC.

This sequence joins TRBV7-6 and TRBJ2-2, with D possibly called TRBD1 or TRBD2 (5 bases each). The V gene lost 1 base and the J gene lost 5 bases, with 17 bases spanning the gap. CDR1 is SGHVS and CDR2 is FNYEAQ in the germline V gene. The CDR3 has 17 residues. The CDR3 here is CASSLEAGGTWTGELFF. The CDR3, as DNA: TGTGCCAGCAGCTTAGAGGCTGGGGGAACATGGACCGGGGAGCTGTTTTTT.